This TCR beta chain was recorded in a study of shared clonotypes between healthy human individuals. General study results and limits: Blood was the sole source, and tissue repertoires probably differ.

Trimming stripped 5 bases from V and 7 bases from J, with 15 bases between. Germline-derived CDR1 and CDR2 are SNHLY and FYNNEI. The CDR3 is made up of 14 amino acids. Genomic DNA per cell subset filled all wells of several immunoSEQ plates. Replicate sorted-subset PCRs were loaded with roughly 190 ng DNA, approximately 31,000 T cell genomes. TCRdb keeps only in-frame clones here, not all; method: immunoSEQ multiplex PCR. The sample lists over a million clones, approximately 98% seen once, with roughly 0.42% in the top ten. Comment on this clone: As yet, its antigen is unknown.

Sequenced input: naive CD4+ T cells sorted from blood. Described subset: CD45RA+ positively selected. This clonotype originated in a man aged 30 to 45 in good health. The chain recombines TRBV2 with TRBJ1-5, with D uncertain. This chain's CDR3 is CASSQDGREQPQHF. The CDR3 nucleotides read TGTGCCAGCAGTCAGGACGGAAGAGAACAGCCCCAGCATTTT. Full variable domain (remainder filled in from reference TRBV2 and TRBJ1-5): EPEVTQTPSHQVTQMGQEVILRCVPISNHLYFYWYRQILGQKVEFLVSFYNNEISEKSEIFDDQFSVERPDGSNFTLKIRSTKLEDSAMYFCASSQDGREQPQHFGDGTRLSIL.